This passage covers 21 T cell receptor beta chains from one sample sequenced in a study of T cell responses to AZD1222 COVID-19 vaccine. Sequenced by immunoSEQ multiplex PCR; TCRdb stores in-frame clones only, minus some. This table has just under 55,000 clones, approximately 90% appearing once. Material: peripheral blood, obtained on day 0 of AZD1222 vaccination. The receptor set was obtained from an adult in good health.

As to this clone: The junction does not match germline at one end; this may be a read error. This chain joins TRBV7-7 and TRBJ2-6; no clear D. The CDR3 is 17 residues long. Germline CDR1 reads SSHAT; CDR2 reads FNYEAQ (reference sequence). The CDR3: CASSSGRKLSGANVLTF. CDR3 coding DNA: TGTGCTAGCAGCTCCGGACGGAAGCTCTCTGGGGCCAACGTCCTGACTTTC.

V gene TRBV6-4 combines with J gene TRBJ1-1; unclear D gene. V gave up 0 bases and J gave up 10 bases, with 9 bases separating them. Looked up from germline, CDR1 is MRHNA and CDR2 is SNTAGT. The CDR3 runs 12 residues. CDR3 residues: CASSDSGARAFF. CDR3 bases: TGTGCCAGCAGTGACTCAGGTGCCCGAGCTTTCTTT.

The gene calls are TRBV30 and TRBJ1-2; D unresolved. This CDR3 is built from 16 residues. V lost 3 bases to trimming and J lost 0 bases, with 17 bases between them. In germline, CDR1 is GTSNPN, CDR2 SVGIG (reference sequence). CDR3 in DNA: TGTGCCTGGAGCGCTTTAGGGCTTTTAGCTAACTATGGCTACACCTTC. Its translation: CAWSALGLLANYGYTF.

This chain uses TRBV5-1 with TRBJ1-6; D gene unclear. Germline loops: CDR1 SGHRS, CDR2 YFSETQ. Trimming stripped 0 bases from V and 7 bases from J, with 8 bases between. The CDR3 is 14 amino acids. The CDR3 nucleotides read TGCGCCAGCAGCTTGGCCCAGGTGAATTCACCCCTCCACTTT. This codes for CASSLAQVNSPLHF.

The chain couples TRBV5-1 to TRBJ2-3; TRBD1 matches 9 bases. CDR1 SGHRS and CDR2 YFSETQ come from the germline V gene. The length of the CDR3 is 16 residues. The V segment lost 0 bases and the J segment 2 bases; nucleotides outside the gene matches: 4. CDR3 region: CASSLVRTGDTDTQYF. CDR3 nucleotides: TGCGCCAGCAGCTTGGTACGGACAGGGGACACAGATACGCAGTATTTT.

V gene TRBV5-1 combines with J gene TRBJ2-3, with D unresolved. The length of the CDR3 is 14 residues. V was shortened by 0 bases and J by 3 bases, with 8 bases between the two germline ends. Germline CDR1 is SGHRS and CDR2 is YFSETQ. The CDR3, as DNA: TGCGCCAGCAGCTTGGGTCTGGGAACAGATACGCAGTATTTT. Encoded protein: CASSLGLGTDTQYF.

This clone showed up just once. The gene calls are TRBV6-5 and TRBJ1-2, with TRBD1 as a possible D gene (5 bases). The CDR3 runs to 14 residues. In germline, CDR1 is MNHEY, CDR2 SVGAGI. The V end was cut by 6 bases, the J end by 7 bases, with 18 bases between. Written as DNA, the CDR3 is TGTGCCAGCAGGCGGGGCCATGAGGCGGCTGGCTACACCTTC. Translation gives CASRRGHEAAGYTF.

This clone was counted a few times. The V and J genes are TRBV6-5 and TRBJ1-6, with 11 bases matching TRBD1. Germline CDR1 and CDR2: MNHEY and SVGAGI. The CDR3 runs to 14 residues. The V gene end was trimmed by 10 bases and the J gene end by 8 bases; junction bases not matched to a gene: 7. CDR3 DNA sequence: TGTGCCACCCAAGCGGACAGGGGGCATTCACCCCTCCACTTT. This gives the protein CATQADRGHSPLHF.

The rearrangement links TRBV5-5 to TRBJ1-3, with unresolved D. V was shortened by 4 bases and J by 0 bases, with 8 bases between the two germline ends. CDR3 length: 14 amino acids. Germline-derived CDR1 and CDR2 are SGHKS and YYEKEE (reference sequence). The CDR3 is CASSTHVSGNTIYF. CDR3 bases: TGTGCCAGCAGCACGCACGTCTCTGGAAACACCATATATTTT.

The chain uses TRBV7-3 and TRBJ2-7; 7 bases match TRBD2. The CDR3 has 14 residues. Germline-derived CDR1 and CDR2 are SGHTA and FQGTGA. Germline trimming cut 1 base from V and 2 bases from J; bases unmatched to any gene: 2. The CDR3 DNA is TGTGCCAGCAGCTTAAGTGGACTAGCCTACGAGCAGTACTTC. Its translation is CASSLSGLAYEQYF.

As DNA, the CDR3 is TGTGCCAGCTCACCAGATGGCCTGAGGGGCTACACCTTC. Residues: CASSPDGLRGYTF. The chain employs TRBV18 and TRBJ1-2; D is undetermined. In germline, CDR1 is KGHSH, CDR2 LQKENI. The CDR3 runs to 13 residues. Trimming took off 2 bases at V and 8 bases at J, with 12 bases between the two ends.

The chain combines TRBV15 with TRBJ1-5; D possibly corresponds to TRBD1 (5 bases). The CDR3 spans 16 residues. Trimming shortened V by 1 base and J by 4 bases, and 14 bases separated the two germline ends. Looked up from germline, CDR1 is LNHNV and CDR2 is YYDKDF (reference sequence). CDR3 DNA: TGTGCCACCAGCAGAGTTTTAGGGCAGGGTAATCAGCCCCAGCATTTT. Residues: CATSRVLGQGNQPQHF. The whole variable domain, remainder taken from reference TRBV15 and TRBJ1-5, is DAMVIQNPRYQVTQFGKPVTLSCSQTLNHNVMYWYQQKSSQAPKLLFHYYDKDFNNEADTPDNFQSRRPNTSFCFLDIRSPGLGDTAMYLCATSRVLGQGNQPQHFGDGTRLSIL.

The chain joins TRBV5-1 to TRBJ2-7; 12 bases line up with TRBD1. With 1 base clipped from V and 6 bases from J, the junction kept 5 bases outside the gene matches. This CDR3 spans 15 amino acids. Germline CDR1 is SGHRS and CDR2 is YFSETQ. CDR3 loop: CASSLTGQGAREQYF. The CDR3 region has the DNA TGCGCCAGCAGCTTGACGGGACAGGGGGCGCGCGAGCAGTACTTC.

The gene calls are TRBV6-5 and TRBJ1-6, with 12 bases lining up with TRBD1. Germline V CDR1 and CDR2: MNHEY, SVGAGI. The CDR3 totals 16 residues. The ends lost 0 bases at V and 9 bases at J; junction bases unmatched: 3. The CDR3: CASSYSPGQGASPLHF. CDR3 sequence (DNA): TGTGCCAGCAGTTACTCGCCGGGACAGGGGGCTTCACCCCTCCACTTT.

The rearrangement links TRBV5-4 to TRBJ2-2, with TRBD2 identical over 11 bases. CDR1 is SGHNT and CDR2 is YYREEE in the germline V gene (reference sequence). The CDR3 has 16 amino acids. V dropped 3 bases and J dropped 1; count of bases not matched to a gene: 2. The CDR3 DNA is TGTGCCAGCAGCTGGGGGACTAGCGGGAACACCGGGGAGCTGTTTTTT. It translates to CASSWGTSGNTGELFF. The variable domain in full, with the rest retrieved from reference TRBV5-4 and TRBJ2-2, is ETGVTQSPTHLIKTRGQQVTLRCSSQSGHNTVSWYQQALGQGPQFIFQYYREEENGRGNFPPRFSGLQFPNYSSELNVNALELDDSALYLCASSWGTSGNTGELFFGEGSRLTVL.

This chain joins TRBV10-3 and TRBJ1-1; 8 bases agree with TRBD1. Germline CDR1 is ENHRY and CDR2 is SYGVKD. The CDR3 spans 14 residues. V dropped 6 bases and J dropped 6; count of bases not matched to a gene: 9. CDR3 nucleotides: TGTGCCATCAGGGGGGGGACAGGTGAGTCTGAAGCTTTCTTT. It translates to CAIRGGTGESEAFF.

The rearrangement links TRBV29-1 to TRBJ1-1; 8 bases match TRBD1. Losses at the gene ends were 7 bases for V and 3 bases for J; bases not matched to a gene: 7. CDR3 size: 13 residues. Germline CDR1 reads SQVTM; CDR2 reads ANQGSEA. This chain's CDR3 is CSARQGRDTEAFF. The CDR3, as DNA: TGCAGCGCCCGACAGGGGAGGGACACTGAAGCTTTCTTT.

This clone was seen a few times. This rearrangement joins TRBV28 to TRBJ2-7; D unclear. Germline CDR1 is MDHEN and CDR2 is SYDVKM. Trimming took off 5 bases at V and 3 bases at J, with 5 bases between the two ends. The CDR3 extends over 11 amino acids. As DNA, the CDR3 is TGTGCCAGCAGTCAGGACTACGAGCAGTACTTC. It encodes CASSQDYEQYF.

The CDR3 region is CASSRDPGANTGELFF. DNA for the CDR3: TGTGCCAGCAGCAGGGACCCGGGGGCGAACACCGGGGAGCTGTTTTTT. The gene calls are TRBV5-4 and TRBJ2-2; D perhaps matches TRBD2 (6 bases). Trimming removed 4 bases at V and 0 bases at J, with 13 bases between. The CDR3 contains 16 residues. In germline, CDR1 is SGHNT, CDR2 YYREEE (reference sequence).

The CDR3 protein is CASSTQGPDSPLHF. The CDR3 coding sequence is TGTGCCAGCAGCACGCAGGGTCCCGATTCACCCCTCCACTTT. This rearrangement joins TRBV9 to TRBJ1-6; a possible D gene is TRBD1 (5 bases). The V and J ends lost 4 bases and 8 bases respectively, with 13 bases between them. From germline, CDR1 is SGDLS and CDR2 YYNGEE. This CDR3 comprises 14 residues.

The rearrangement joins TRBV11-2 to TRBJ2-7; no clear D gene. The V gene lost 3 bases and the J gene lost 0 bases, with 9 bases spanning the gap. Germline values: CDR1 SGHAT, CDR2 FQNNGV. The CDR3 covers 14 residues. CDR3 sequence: CASSLGYSSYEQYF. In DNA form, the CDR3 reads TGTGCCAGCAGCTTGGGGTACAGCTCCTACGAGCAGTACTTC.